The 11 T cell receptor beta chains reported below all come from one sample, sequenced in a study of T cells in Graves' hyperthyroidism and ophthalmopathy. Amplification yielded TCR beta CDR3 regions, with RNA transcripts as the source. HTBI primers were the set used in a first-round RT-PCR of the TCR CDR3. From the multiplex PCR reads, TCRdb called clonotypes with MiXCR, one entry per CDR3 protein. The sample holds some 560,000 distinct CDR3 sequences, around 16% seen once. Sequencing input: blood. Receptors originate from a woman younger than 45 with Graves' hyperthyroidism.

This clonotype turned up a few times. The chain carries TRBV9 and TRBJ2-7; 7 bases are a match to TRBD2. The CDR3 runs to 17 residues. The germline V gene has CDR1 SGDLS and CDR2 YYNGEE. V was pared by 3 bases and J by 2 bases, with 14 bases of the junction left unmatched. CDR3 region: CASSESGREQWPYEQYF. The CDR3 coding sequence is TGTGCCAGCAGCGAATCGGGGCGGGAGCAGTGGCCCTACGAGCAGTACTTC.

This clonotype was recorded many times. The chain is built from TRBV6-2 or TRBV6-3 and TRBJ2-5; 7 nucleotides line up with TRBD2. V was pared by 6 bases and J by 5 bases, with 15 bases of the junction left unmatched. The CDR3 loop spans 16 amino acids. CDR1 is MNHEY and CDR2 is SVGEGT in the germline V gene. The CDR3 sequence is CASSHSPRDGRETQYF. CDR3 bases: TGTGCCAGCAGCCACTCACCACGGGACGGGAGGGAGACCCAGTACTTC.

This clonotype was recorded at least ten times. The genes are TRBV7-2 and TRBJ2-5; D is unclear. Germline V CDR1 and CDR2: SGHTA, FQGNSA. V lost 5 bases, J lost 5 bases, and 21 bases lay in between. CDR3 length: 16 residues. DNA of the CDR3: TGTGCCAGCAGCCCGAGGTGGTTACACGTCGGGGAGACCCAGTACTTC. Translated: CASSPRWLHVGETQYF.

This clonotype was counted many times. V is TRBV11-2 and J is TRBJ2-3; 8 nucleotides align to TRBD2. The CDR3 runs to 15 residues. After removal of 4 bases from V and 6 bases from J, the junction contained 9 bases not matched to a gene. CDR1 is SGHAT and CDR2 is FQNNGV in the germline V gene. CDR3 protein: CASSSKAGVSDTQYF. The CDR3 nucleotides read TGTGCCAGCAGCTCAAAAGCGGGAGTATCGGATACGCAGTATTTT. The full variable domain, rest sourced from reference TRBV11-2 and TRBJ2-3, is EAGVAQSPRYKIIEKRQSVAFWCNPISGHATLYWYQQILGQGPKLLIQFQNNGVVDDSQLPKDRFSAERLKGVDSTLKIQPAKLEDSAVYLCASSSKAGVSDTQYFGPGTRLTVL.

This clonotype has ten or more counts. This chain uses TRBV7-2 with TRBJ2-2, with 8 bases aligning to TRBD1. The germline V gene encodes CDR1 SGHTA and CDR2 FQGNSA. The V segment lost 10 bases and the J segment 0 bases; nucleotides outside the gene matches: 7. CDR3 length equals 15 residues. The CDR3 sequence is CAITTGATNTGELFF. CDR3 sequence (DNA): TGTGCCATTACGACAGGGGCAACGAACACCGGGGAGCTGTTTTTT.

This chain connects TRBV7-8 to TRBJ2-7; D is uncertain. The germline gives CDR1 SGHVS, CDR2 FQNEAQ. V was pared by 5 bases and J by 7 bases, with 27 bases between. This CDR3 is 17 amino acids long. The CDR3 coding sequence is TGTGCCAGCAGCCCCCCCGCTAGACGAGTAATCCCTACGGAGCAGTACTTC. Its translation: CASSPPARRVIPTEQYF. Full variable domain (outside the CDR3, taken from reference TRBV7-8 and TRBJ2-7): GAGVSQSPRYKVAKRGQDVALRCDPISGHVSLFWYQQALGQGPEFLTYFQNEAQLDKSGLPSDRFFAERPEGSVSTLKIQRTQQEDSAVYLCASSPPARRVIPTEQYFGPGTRLTVT.

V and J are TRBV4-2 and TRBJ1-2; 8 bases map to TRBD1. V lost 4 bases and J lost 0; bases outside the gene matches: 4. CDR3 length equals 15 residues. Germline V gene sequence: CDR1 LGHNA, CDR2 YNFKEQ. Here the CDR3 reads CASSPETGANYGYTF. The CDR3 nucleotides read TGTGCCAGCAGCCCCGAGACAGGGGCTAACTATGGCTACACCTTC.

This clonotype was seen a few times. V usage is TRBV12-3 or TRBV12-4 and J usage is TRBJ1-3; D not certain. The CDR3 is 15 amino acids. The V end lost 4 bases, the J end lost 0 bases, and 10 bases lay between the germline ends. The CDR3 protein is CASSSVLSSGNTIYF. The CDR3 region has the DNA TGTGCCAGCAGTTCAGTTCTTAGCTCTGGAAACACCATATATTTT.

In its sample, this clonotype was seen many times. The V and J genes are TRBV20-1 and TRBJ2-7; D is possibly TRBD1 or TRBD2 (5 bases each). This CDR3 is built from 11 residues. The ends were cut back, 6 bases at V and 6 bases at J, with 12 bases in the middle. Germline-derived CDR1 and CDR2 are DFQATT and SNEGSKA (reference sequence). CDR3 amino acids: CSAPGTPEQYF. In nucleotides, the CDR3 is TGCAGTGCACCCGGGACCCCCGAGCAGTACTTC.

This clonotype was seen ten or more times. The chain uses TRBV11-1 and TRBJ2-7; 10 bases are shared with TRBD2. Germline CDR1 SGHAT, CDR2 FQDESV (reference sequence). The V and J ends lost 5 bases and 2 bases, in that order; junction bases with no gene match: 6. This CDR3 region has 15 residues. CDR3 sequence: CASSLRTSGPYEQYF. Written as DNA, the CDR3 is TGTGCCAGCAGCCTCAGGACTAGCGGACCCTACGAGCAGTACTTC.

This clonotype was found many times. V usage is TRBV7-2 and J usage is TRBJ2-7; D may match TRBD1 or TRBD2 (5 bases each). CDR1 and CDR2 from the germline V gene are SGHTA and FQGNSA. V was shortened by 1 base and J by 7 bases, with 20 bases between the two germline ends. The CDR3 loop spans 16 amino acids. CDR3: CASSLGPGPEIREQYF. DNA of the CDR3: TGTGCCAGCAGCTTAGGTCCGGGACCAGAGATCCGTGAGCAGTACTTC.